This record covers a single T cell receptor (beta chain). Its specificity is unknown. This CDR3 comprises 12 residues. The J segment lost 6 bases and the V segment lost 5 bases, leaving 2 bases of the junction unmatched. Germline CDR1 and CDR2: SGDLS and YYNGEE. This sample was included in a study of T cell responses to AZD1222 COVID-19 vaccine. TCRdb's table, derived via immunoSEQ multiplex PCR, lists solely in-frame clones and lacks some. The table records some 80,000 clones, 85% to 95% of them present only once. Study findings and constraints: Spike regions recognized by vaccine-associated CD4 TCRs spanned the protein, led by 160-218 and 743-854. The sample set comprised mostly white British donors with more females, and clonal diversity was possibly underestimated. All repertoire sampling was performed exclusively after the peak T cell response.

The chain has TRBV9 and TRBJ2-1; 7 positions match TRBD1. The origin of this receptor is an adult in good health. The starting material was peripheral blood, obtained on day 0 of AZD1222 vaccination. The CDR3 reads CASSPGGNEQFF. The CDR3 DNA follows: TGTGCCAGCAGTCCAGGGGGCAATGAGCAGTTCTTC. The full variable domain, in which reference TRBV9 and TRBJ2-1 provide the parts outside the CDR3, is DSGVTQTPKHLITATGQRVTLRCSPRSGDLSVYWYQQSLDQGLQFLIQYYNGEERAKGNILERFSAQQFPDLHSELNLSSLELGDSALYFCASSPGGNEQFFGPGTRLTVL.